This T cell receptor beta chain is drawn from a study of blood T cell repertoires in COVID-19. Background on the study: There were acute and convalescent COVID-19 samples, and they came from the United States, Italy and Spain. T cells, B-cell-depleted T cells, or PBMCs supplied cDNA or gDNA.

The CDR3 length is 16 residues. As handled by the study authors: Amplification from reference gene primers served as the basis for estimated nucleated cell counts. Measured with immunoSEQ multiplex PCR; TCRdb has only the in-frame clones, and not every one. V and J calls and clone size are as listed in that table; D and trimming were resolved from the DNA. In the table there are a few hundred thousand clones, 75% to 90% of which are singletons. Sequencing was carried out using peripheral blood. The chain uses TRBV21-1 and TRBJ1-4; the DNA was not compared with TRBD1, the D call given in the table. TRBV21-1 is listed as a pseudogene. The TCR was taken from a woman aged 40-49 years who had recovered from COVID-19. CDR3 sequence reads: CASSKNRGTGEEKLFF. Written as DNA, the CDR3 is TGTGCCAGCAGCAAAAACCGAGGGACAGGGGAAGAAAAACTGTTTTTT.